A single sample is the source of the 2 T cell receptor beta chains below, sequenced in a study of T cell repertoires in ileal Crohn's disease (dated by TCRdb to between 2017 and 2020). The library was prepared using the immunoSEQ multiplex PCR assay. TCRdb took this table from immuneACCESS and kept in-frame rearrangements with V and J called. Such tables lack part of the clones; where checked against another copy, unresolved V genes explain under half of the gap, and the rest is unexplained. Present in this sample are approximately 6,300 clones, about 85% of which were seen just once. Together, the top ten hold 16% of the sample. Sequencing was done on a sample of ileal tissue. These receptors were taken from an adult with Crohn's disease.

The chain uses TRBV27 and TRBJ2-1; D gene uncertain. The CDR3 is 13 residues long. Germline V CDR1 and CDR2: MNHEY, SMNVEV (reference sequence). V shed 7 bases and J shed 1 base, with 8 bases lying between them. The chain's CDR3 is CASKRVSYNEQFF. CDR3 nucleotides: TGTGCCAGCAAACGGGTTTCCTACAATGAGCAGTTCTTC.

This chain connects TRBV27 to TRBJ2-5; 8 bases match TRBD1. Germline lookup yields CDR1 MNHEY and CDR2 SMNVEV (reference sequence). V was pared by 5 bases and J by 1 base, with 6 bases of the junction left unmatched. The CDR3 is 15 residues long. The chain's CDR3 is CASSRGQAFQETQYF. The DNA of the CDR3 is TGTGCCAGCAGTCGGGGACAGGCGTTCCAAGAGACCCAGTACTTC.